Following are 5 T cell receptor beta chains from one sample sequenced in a study of OX40 agonist ivuxolimab in advanced cancers. TCRdb's copy holds only in-frame clones and misses some; the assay was immunoSEQ multiplex PCR. The sample lists 65,000 to 100,000 clones, about 90% occurring once. The material sequenced was CD4+ or CD8+ T cells sorted from blood, taken in a trial of the OX40 agonist ivuxolimab. These receptors all come from an adult with an advanced solid tumor such as melanoma, head and neck, liver or kidney cancer.

V is TRBV7-9 and J is TRBJ1-1, with a possible D match to TRBD1 (5 bases). The CDR3 runs 16 residues. In germline, CDR1 is SEHNR, CDR2 FQNEAQ (reference sequence). Trimming removed 5 bases from V and 1 base from J, with 17 bases in between. As DNA, the CDR3 is TGTGCCAGCAGCACGGACATAGGGATAGGGAACACTGAAGCTTTCTTT. Its translation: CASSTDIGIGNTEAFF.

The chain recombines TRBV19 with TRBJ1-4, with TRBD1 matching over 7 bases. The CDR3 extends over 14 amino acids. V trimming: 5 bases; J trimming: 5 bases; junction bases outside the gene matches: 5. CDR1 is LNHDA and CDR2 is SQIVND in the germline V gene (reference sequence). CDR3 bases: TGTGCCAGTAGTCTCGGACAGGAAAATGAAAAACTGTTTTTT. It is translated as CASSLGQENEKLFF. Filled out from reference TRBV19 and TRBJ1-4, the complete variable domain reads DGGITQSPKYLFRKEGQNVTLSCEQNLNHDAMYWYRQDPGQGLRLIYYSQIVNDFQKGDIAEGYSVSREKKESFPLTVTSAQKNPTAFYLCASSLGQENEKLFFGSGTQLSVL.

The CDR3 loop is CASSLYRGEILDEQFF. CDR3 bases: TGTGCCAGCAGCTTGTACAGGGGTGAAATTCTAGATGAGCAGTTCTTC. The V gene is TRBV5-4, the J gene TRBJ2-1; TRBD1 matches 7 bases. Germline CDR1 and CDR2: SGHNT and YYREEE (reference sequence). V trimming: 1 base; J trimming: 8 bases; junction bases outside the gene matches: 12. The CDR3 sequence is 16 residues long.

The chain has TRBV6-1 and TRBJ1-5; 8 positions agree with TRBD1. Looked up from germline, CDR1 is MNHNS and CDR2 is SASEGT. With 8 bases clipped from V and 4 bases from J, the junction kept 7 bases outside the gene matches. This CDR3 is 14 amino acids long. The CDR3: CASLLRQGNQPQHF. CDR3 sequence (DNA): TGTGCCAGCTTACTTAGACAGGGGAATCAGCCCCAGCATTTT.

The chain links TRBV28 to TRBJ2-6; D is unresolved. V lost 7 bases and J lost 2, with 12 bases in between. Germline V gene data show CDR1 as MDHEN and CDR2 as SYDVKM. The CDR3 spans 15 residues. In DNA form, the CDR3 reads TGTGCCAGCAACTTCCGGGTCGCTGGGGCCAACGTCCTGACTTTC. It specifies CASNFRVAGANVLTF.